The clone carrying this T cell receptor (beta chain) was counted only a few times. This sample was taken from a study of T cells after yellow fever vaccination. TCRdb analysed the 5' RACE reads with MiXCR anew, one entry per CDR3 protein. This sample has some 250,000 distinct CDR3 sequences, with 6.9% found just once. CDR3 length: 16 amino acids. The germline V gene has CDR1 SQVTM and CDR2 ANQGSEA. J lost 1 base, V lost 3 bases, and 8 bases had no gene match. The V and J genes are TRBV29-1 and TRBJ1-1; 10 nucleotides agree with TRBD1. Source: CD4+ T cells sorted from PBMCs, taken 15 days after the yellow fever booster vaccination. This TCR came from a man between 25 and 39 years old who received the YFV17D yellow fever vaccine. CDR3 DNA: TGCAGCGTTGACGTCCCGGGACAGGGGAGGAACACTGAAGCTTTCTTT. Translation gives CSVDVPGQGRNTEAFF.